The entry that follows covers one T cell receptor (beta chain) sequence. The antigen is not known. The record originates from a study of T-cell memory formation after mild COVID-19. Study-level background: The two donors had largely donor-specific TCR clusters. The study, taken as a whole, reports: The study detected some responding clones in pre-infection memory, suggesting cross-reactive memory joined.

Constant-segment primers served in 5'RACE that generated TCR alpha and TCR beta cDNA libraries bearing sample barcodes and UMIs. TCRdb recomputed calls from the 5' RACE reads with MiXCR, one row per CDR3 protein. The repertoire holds over 250,000 distinct CDR3 sequences, with approximately 16% as singletons. This CDR3 is 18 amino acids long. Germline V gives CDR1 SGHAT, CDR2 FQDESV (reference sequence). V lost 5 bases and J 0 bases, leaving 20 bases between the germline ends. The source of this sequence is a man between 18 and 35 years old who had mild COVID-19 (a few samples of this study predate the infection). Cell type and time point are not known. The rearrangement links TRBV11-1 to TRBJ2-1; no definite D call. Sequencing was performed on PBMCs or a T cell subset sorted from them (not recorded which). The CDR3 loop reads CASSPKDRPHYSYNEQFF. CDR3 DNA sequence: TGTGCCAGCAGCCCCAAGGACCGACCCCACTACTCCTACAATGAGCAGTTCTTC.